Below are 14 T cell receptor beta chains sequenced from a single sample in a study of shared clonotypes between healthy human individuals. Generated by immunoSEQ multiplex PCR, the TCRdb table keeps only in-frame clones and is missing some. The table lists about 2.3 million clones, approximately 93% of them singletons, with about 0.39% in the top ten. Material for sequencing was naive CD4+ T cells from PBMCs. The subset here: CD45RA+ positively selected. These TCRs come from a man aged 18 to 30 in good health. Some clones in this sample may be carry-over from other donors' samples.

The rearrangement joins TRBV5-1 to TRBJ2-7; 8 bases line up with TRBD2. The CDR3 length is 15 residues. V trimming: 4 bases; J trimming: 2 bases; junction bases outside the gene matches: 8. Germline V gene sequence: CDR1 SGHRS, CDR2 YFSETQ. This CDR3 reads CASSPTSGPTYEQYF. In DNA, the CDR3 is TGCGCCAGCAGCCCAACTAGCGGCCCGACCTACGAGCAGTACTTC.

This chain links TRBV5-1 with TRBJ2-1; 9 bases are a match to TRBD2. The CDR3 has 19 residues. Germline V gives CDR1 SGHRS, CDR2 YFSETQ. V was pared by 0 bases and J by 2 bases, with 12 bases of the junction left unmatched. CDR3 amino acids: CASSLVQGSGSVPYNEQFF. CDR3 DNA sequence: TGCGCCAGCAGCTTGGTGCAGGGTAGCGGGAGTGTCCCCTACAATGAGCAGTTCTTC.

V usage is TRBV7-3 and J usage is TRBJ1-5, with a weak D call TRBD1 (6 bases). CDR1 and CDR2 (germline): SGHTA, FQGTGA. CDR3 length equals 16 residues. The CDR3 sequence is CVYIRPGDYSNQPQHF. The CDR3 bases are TGTGTTTATATAAGGCCAGGGGACTATAGCAATCAGCCCCAGCATTTT.

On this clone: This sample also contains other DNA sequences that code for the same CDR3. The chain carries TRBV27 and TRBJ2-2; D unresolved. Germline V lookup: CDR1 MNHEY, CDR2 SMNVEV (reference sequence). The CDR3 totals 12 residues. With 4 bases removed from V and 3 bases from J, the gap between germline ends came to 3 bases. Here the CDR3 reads CASSSYTGELFF. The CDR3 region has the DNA TGTGCCAGCAGTTCATACACCGGGGAGCTGTTTTTT.

The DNA of the CDR3 is TGTGCCAGCAGCCCTCCGGGACAGGGATTTCCTGGGGCCAACGTCCTGACTTTC. Translating gives CASSPPGQGFPGANVLTF. This chain connects TRBV28 to TRBJ2-6; TRBD1 matches at 9 bases. This CDR3 comprises 18 residues. Germline trimming cut 6 bases from V and 2 bases from J; bases unmatched to any gene: 11. The V gene's germline CDR1 is MDHEN and CDR2 SYDVKM.

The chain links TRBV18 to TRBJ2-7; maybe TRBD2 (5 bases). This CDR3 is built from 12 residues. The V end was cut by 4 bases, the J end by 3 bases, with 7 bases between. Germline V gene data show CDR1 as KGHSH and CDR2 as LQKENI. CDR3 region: CASSLRDYEQYF. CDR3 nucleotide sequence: TGTGCCAGCTCACTTCGGGACTACGAGCAGTACTTC.

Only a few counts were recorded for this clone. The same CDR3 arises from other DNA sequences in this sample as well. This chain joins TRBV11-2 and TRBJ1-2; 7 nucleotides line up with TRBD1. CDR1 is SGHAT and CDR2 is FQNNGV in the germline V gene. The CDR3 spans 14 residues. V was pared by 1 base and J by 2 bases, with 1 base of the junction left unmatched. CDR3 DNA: TGTGCCAGCAGCTTAGGACAGGGCAACTATGGCTACACCTTC. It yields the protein CASSLGQGNYGYTF.

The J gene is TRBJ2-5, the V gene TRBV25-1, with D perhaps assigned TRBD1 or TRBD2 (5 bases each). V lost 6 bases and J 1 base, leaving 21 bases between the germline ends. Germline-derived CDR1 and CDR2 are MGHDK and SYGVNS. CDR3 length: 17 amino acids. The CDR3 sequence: CASSGRPGRGFQETQYF. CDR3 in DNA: TGTGCCAGCAGCGGTCGTCCGGGACGAGGGTTCCAAGAGACCCAGTACTTC.

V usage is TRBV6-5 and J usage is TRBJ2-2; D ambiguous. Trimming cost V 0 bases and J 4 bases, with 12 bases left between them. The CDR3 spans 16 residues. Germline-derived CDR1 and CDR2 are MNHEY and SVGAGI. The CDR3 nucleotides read TGTGCCAGCAGTTACTCCCCGGTAATGAGCACCGGGGAGCTGTTTTTT. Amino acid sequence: CASSYSPVMSTGELFF.

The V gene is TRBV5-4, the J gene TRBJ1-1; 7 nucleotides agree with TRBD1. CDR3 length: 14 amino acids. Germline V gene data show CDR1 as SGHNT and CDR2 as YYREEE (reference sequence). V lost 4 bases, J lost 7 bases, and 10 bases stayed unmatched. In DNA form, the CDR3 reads TGTGCCAGCAGCATCCCTGGGACAGAAGTTGAAGCTTTCTTT. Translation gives CASSIPGTEVEAFF.

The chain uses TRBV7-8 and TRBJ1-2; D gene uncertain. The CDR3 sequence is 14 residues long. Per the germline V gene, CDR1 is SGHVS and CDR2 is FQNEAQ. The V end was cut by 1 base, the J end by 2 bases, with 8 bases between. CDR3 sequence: CASSLEGPNYGYTF. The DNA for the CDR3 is TGTGCCAGCAGCTTAGAAGGACCCAACTATGGCTACACCTTC.

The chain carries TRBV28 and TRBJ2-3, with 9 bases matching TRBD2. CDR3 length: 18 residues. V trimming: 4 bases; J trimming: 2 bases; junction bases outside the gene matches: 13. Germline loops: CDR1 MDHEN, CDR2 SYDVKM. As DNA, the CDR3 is TGTGCCAGCAGTTCCCGAAGGGGGCTAGCGGGACACACAGATACGCAGTATTTT. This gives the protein CASSSRRGLAGHTDTQYF.

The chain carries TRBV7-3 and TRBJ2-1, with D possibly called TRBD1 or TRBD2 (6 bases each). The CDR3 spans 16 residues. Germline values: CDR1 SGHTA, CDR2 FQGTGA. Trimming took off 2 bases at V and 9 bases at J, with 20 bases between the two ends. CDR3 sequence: CASSLLPGALLGEQFF. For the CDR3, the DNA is TGTGCCAGCAGCTTACTCCCGGGGGCCCTCTTAGGTGAGCAGTTCTTC.

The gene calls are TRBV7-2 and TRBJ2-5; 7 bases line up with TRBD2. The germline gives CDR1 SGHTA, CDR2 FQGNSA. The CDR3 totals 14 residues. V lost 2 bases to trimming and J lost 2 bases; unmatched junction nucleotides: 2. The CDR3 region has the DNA TGTGCCAGCAGCTTACGTAGCGGGCAAGAGACCCAGTACTTC. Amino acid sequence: CASSLRSGQETQYF.